Reported below is one T cell receptor (beta chain). Seattle patients were enrolled during active infection and followed longitudinally. The table came from immunoSEQ multiplex PCR; TCRdb's copy has only in-frame clones and leaves some out. The table has 200,000 to 250,000 clones, about nine tenths seen once. V lost 3 bases, J lost 7 bases, and 15 bases lay in between. This CDR3 is built from 15 residues. Germline V gene lookup returns CDR1 MDHEN and CDR2 SYDVKM. This sample stems from a study of blood T cell repertoires in COVID-19. Whole-study context: The samples span acute and convalescent COVID-19 from the United States, Italy and Spain.

The chain combines TRBV28 with TRBJ2-2, with a possible D match to TRBD2 (5 bases). Sample: peripheral blood. This sequence originates from a man between 25 and 39 years old with COVID-19, enrolled during active disease. The CDR3, as DNA: TGTGCCAGCAGTTTCTGGGAGACCCAAGGCGGGGAGCTGTTTTTT. This encodes CASSFWETQGGELFF.